The rows below give T cell receptor beta chains drawn from one sample of a study of Ad26.COV2.S vaccination and SARS-CoV-2 variants. The protocol was immunoSEQ multiplex PCR, while the TCRdb copy is restricted to in-frame clones and leaves out a portion. The repertoire holds 430,000 or so clones, with around 90% as singletons. This sample comprised peripheral blood, obtained in a trial of Ad26.COV2.S vaccine versus placebo. These receptors came from a person between 18 and 65 years old who received the Ad26.COV2.S COVID-19 vaccine or a placebo. CDR3s leave out the opening cysteine and the closing phenylalanine or tryptophan. Fields, in order: V gene, CDR3 protein.

v_call: TRBV3-1/TRBV3-2; cdr3_aa: ASSLRGSGSQETQY
v_call: TRBV10-1; cdr3_aa: ASSDAGGNNEQF
v_call: TRBV27; cdr3_aa: ARQADTQY
v_call: TRBV5-6; cdr3_aa: ASSKKGTGELF
v_call: TRBV28; cdr3_aa: ASSFGGGRRETQY
v_call: TRBV9; cdr3_aa: ASSVVHSGLGDTQY
v_call: TRBV15; cdr3_aa: ATSRGGTGYEQY
v_call: TRBV4-3; cdr3_aa: ASSQDLAGPRYEQY
v_call: TRBV7-6; cdr3_aa: ASSLAQQETQY
v_call: TRBV11-2; cdr3_aa: ASSLEGETQY
v_call: TRBV7-8; cdr3_aa: ASSLVAAGGQY
v_call: TRBV7-9; cdr3_aa: ASSPPRSVAVPQF
v_call: TRBV7-2; cdr3_aa: ASSLILAGGGGELF
v_call: TRBV5-1; cdr3_aa: ASSLEGQGYEQY
v_call: TRBV2; cdr3_aa: ASGGRSHYGYT
v_call: TRBV19; cdr3_aa: ASSRGGTGELF
v_call: TRBV2; cdr3_aa: ASSDLSAVVNTEAF
v_call: TRBV5-5; cdr3_aa: ASSLNGISYNEQF
v_call: TRBV12-3/TRBV12-4; cdr3_aa: ASSFIQETQY
v_call: TRBV7-6; cdr3_aa: ASSPRVGLVDKF
v_call: TRBV18; cdr3_aa: ASSPLQGIGNEQF
v_call: TRBV28; cdr3_aa: ASSSSGRGNNEQF
v_call: TRBV3-1/TRBV3-2; cdr3_aa: ASSRQGGYNEQF
v_call: TRBV7-6; cdr3_aa: ASSLVSSGRVNEQF
v_call: TRBV5-8; cdr3_aa: ASSLGTGESYEQY
v_call: TRBV11-2; cdr3_aa: ASSQNRGRAF
v_call: TRBV6-5; cdr3_aa: ASSYSRSSGNTIY
v_call: TRBV18; cdr3_aa: ASSPRTGVEDQPQH
v_call: TRBV9; cdr3_aa: ASSVGLKRQGNTGELF
v_call: TRBV5-5; cdr3_aa: ASSFGYEQY
v_call: TRBV24-1; cdr3_aa: ATSDPAPLNEQF
v_call: TRBV12-3/TRBV12-4; cdr3_aa: ASSFSGRAF
v_call: TRBV5-1; cdr3_aa: ASSLVGARQETQY
v_call: TRBV6-2/TRBV6-3; cdr3_aa: ASSYFTGGYIYEQY
v_call: TRBV6-6; cdr3_aa: ASSSGRWKDEQY
v_call: TRBV7-2; cdr3_aa: ASSKDPGVQETQY
v_call: TRBV7-2; cdr3_aa: ASSLSGVNYGYT